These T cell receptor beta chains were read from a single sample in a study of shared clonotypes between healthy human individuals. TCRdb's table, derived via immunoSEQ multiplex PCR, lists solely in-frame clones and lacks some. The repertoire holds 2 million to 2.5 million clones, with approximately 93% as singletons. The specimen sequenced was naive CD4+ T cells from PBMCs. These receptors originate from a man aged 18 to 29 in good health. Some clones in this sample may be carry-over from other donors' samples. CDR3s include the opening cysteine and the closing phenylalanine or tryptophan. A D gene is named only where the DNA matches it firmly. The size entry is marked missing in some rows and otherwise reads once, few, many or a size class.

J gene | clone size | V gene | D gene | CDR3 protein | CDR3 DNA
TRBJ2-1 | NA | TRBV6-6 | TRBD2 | CASIQRESSYNEQFF | TGTGCCAGCATCCAGCGGGAGAGCTCCTACAATGAGCAGTTCTTC
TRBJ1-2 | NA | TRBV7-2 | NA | CASSSGQNYGYTF | TGTGCCAGCAGCTCGGGGCAGAACTATGGCTACACCTTC
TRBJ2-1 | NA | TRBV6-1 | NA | CASSEADGSYNEQFF | TGTGCCAGCAGTGAAGCGGACGGCTCCTACAATGAGCAGTTCTTC
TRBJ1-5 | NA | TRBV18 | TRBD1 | CASSRQGKNSNQPQHF | TGTGCCAGCTCACGACAGGGGAAGAATAGCAATCAGCCCCAGCATTTT
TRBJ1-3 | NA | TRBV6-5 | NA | CASSYKGISSGNTIYF | TGTGCCAGCAGTTACAAGGGTATAAGCTCTGGAAACACCATATATTTT
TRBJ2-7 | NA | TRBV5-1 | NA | CASSSKTGGLSYEQYF | TGCGCCAGCAGCTCTAAAACAGGGGGACTATCCTACGAGCAGTACTTC
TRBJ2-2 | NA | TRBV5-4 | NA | CASRTGGLNTGELFF | TGTGCCAGCAGAACAGGCGGACTTAACACCGGGGAGCTGTTTTTT
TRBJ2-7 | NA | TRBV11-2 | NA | CASSKTRAGPAGYEQYF | TGTGCCAGCAGCAAAACGCGGGCCGGTCCGGCAGGGTACGAGCAGTACTTC
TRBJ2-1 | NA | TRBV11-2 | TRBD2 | CASSGLARDEQFF | TGTGCCAGCAGCGGACTAGCTCGCGATGAGCAGTTCTTC
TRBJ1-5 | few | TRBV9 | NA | CASGRESNQPQHF | TGTGCCAGTGGCAGGGAAAGCAATCAGCCCCAGCATTTT
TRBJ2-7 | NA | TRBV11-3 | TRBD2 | CASSPSGREQYF | TGTGCCAGCAGCCCTTCCGGGAGGGAGCAGTACTTC
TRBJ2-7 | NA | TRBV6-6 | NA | CASSKPRDTSYEQYF | TGTGCCAGCAGCAAACCCCGGGACACCTCCTACGAGCAGTACTTC
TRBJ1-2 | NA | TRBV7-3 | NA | CASSLSRGYGYTF | TGTGCCAGCAGCTTATCCAGGGGCTATGGCTACACCTTC
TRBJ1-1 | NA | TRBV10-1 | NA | CASPPDQEAFF | TGCGCCAGCCCCCCGGACCAGGAAGCTTTCTTT